The clone carrying this T cell receptor beta chain was counted a few times. This sample was included in a study of blood T cell repertoires in COVID-19. Whole-study context: Spain, Italy and the United States supplied samples that represented acute and convalescent COVID-19. From T cells, B-cell-depleted T cells, or PBMCs came the material, which was cDNA or gDNA.

As handled by the study authors: The assay estimated nucleated cells by amplifying reference gene primers. This table comes from immunoSEQ multiplex PCR, and its TCRdb copy is limited to in-frame clones, with some not included. The V and J calls and clone size were taken over from that table, and D and trimming were inferred from the DNA. The sample consists of some 140,000 clones, more than 65% of them appearing once. J was trimmed by 5 bases and V by 4 bases; bases with no gene match: 15. This CDR3 spans 17 amino acids. Germline V gives CDR1 SGHRS, CDR2 YFSETQ. The J gene is TRBJ2-1, the V gene TRBV5-1; TRBD2 matches at 7 bases. The clonotype comes from a man older than 75 with acute or convalescent COVID-19. The specimen sequenced was peripheral blood. CDR3 amino acids: CASSPGVAGAKNNEQFF. The DNA for the CDR3 is TGCGCCAGCAGCCCCGGGGTAGCGGGCGCCAAAAACAATGAGCAGTTCTTC.